This is a list of T cell receptor beta chains from one sample in a study of breast tumors, draining lymph nodes, adjacent tissues. TCRdb re-analysed the multiplex PCR reads in MiXCR, keeping a single row per CDR3 protein. The sample has 10,000 to 15,000 distinct CDR3 sequences; 30% to 45% are singletons. Sequenced material: breast tumor tissue. The receptor set was obtained from a female donor with breast cancer. Some clones in this sample may be carry-over from other donors' samples. Each CDR3 is given with its conserved first and last residue. The D gene is left open where the match is weak. Clone size is not always given. Where it is, it says once, few, many or a class for expanded clones.

d_call clone_size j_call v_call cdr3_aa cdr3_nt
NA many TRBJ2-3 TRBV10-1 CARGDVTSTDTQYF TGCGCCAGGGGAGACGTTACTTCCACAGATACGCAGTATTTT
TRBD2 NA TRBJ2-7 TRBV5-1 CASSRGLAGDEQYF TGCGCCAGCAGCAGGGGACTAGCGGGAGACGAGCAGTACTTC
NA many TRBJ2-5 TRBV12-3/TRBV12-4 CASSLFGGSETQYF TGTGCCAGCAGTTTATTTGGGGGATCGGAGACCCAGTACTTC
NA NA TRBJ2-5 TRBV5-1 CASSIQQEAQYF TGCGCCAGCAGCATACAACAAGAGGCCCAGTACTTC
TRBD1 many TRBJ2-3 TRBV27 CASSRTGGTDTQYF TGTGCCAGCAGTCGGACAGGGGGCACAGATACGCAGTATTTT
NA once TRBJ2-3 TRBV7-9 CASRRVQTNTDTQYF TGTGCCAGCAGGCGGGTCCAGACGAACACAGATACGCAGTATTTT
NA NA TRBJ2-2 TRBV6-1 CASRWLAANTGELLF TGTGCCAGCAGGTGGCTAGCAGCCAACACCGGGGAGCTGCTTTTT
NA many TRBJ1-4 TRBV19 CASSARQDGGNEKLFF TGTGCCAGTAGTGCTCGACAGGACGGAGGTAATGAAAAACTGTTTTTT
NA NA TRBJ2-1 TRBV7-2 CASSFVAADNEQFF TGTGCCAGCAGCTTTGTAGCGGCGGACAATGAGCAGTTCTTC
NA many TRBJ2-3 TRBV7-2 CASSLTNLATGLNTQYF TGTGCCAGCAGCTTGACAAACTTAGCGACCGGTTTGAATACGCAGTATTTT
TRBD2 many TRBJ2-7 TRBV18 CASSPLSGSSHEQYF TGTGCCAGCTCCCCCCTTAGCGGGAGTTCCCACGAGCAGTACTTC
NA many TRBJ1-6 TRBV30 CAWSSVGAAGANSPLHF TGTGCCTGGAGTTCGGTAGGGGCCGCGGGTGCTAATTCACCCCTCCACTTT
NA NA TRBJ2-2 TRBV6-2/TRBV6-3 CASSYVGWQGELFF TGTGCCAGCAGTTACGTAGGGTGGCAGGGGGAGCTGTTTTTT
NA NA TRBJ1-6 TRBV10-2 CASSDPGRPTPLHF TGCGCCAGCAGTGACCCCGGAAGACCTACACCCCTCCACTTT
TRBD1 NA TRBJ2-5 TRBV7-2 CASSLEQGGRETQYF TGTGCCAGCAGCTTAGAACAGGGGGGCCGAGAGACCCAGTACTTC
NA NA TRBJ2-2 TRBV9 CASGVVPTGEPSF TGTGCCAGCGGCGTAGTACCAACCGGGGAGCCGTCTTTT
NA many TRBJ1-3 TRBV6-2/TRBV6-3 CASSYPIGTLNSGNTIYF TGTGCCAGCAGTTATCCTATCGGGACATTAAACTCTGGAAACACCATATATTTT
NA medium-sized TRBJ2-2 TRBV10-3 CAIKAGEGGGELFF TGTGCCATCAAGGCAGGGGAGGGAGGCGGGGAGCTGTTTTTT
TRBD2 many TRBJ2-2 TRBV7-2 CASRLRTSGGANTGELFF TGTGCCAGCAGGTTACGGACTAGCGGGGGGGCGAACACCGGGGAGCTGTTTTTT
TRBD1 many TRBJ1-4 TRBV6-1 CASRLNGQVFF TGTGCCAGCAGACTAAACGGACAGGTGTTTTTT
NA NA TRBJ2-3 TRBV19 CASSPSRGTRYF TGTGCCAGTAGTCCCTCCAGGGGTACGCGGTATTTT
NA many TRBJ1-2 TRBV20-1 CSALHTNYGYTF TGCAGTGCCTTACATACCAACTATGGCTACACCTTC
NA many TRBJ2-5 TRBV9 CASSVAGGTRETQYF TGTGCCAGCAGCGTGGCAGGGGGGACCCGAGAGACCCAGTACTTC
TRBD2 many TRBJ2-1 TRBV3-1 CASSQGLAGVSGNEQFF TGTGCCAGCAGCCAAGGACTAGCGGGAGTTTCAGGGAATGAGCAGTTCTTC
TRBD2 NA TRBJ2-1 TRBV19 CASSIARGLAGASQFF TGTGCCAGTAGTATCGCGAGGGGACTAGCGGGAGCGTCACAGTTCTTC
NA NA TRBJ2-3 TRBV25-1 CASSDTPTNTQYF TGTGCCAGCAGTGACACTCCCACAAATACGCAGTATTTT
NA medium-sized TRBJ2-7 TRBV7-2 CASSSPFGGQYF TGTGCCAGCAGCTCCCCATTCGGAGGGCAGTACTTC
TRBD2 NA TRBJ2-1 TRBV6-1 CASSEAGTSLDNEQFF TGTGCCAGCAGTGAGGCAGGGACTAGTCTCGACAATGAGCAGTTCTTC
TRBD2 NA TRBJ2-5 TRBV20-1 CSARGLWEGETQYF TGCAGTGCTAGAGGGCTTTGGGAGGGAGAGACCCAGTACTTC
NA few TRBJ1-2 TRBV7-8 CASSPSNYGYTF TGTGCCAGCAGCCCCAGTAACTATGGCTACACCTTC
NA many TRBJ2-3 TRBV20-1 CSARVGREITDTQYF TGCAGTGCTAGAGTTGGCAGGGAAATAACAGATACGCAGTATTTT
TRBD2 medium-sized TRBJ2-3 TRBV10-1 CASSGERDTDTQYF TGCGCCAGCAGTGGTGAGCGGGACACAGATACGCAGTATTTT
NA many TRBJ1-5 TRBV28 CASNRGSLGNQPQHF TGTGCCAGCAATCGGGGGTCTTTGGGCAATCAGCCCCAGCATTTT
NA medium-sized TRBJ2-1 TRBV30 CAWSVPGRNNEQFF TGTGCCTGGAGTGTCCCAGGACGAAACAATGAGCAGTTCTTC
TRBD2 NA TRBJ2-1 TRBV7-2 CASSLGPAGGLSYNEQFF TGTGCCAGCAGCTTAGGTCCAGCGGGAGGGTTATCCTACAATGAGCAGTTCTTC
NA many TRBJ1-6 TRBV6-1 CASSEAENSPLHF TGTGCCAGCAGTGAAGCGGAAAATTCACCCCTCCACTTT
TRBD1 NA TRBJ2-3 TRBV9 CASSAGTGGADTQYF TGTGCCAGCAGCGCCGGGACAGGGGGAGCAGATACGCAGTATTTT
NA many TRBJ2-1 TRBV7-3 CASSLIPSSGVGSSYNEQFF TGTGCCAGCAGCTTAATCCCAAGTTCGGGTGTCGGGAGCTCCTACAATGAGCAGTTCTTC
TRBD2 many TRBJ2-3 TRBV28 CASRRLAGGRTDTQYF TGTGCCAGCAGACGACTAGCGGGAGGGCGGACAGATACGCAGTATTTT
TRBD2 once TRBJ2-1 TRBV9 CASSRKAGGRGEQFF TGTGCCAGCAGCCGGAAAGCGGGGGGCCGAGGTGAGCAGTTCTTC
NA many TRBJ2-1 TRBV2 CASKEELYNEQFF TGTGCCAGCAAAGAGGAGCTTTACAATGAGCAGTTCTTC
TRBD1 medium-sized TRBJ2-7 TRBV20-1 CSATNPQGSEQYF TGCAGTGCTACAAATCCACAGGGGAGCGAGCAGTACTTC
NA many TRBJ2-1 TRBV7-7 CASSQGGFNEQFF TGTGCTAGCAGCCAAGGGGGTTTCAATGAGCAGTTCTTC
TRBD1 NA TRBJ2-1 TRBV12-3/TRBV12-4 CASRSGTGINEQFF TGTGCCAGCAGATCCGGGACAGGGATAAATGAGCAGTTCTTC
TRBD2 many TRBJ2-4 TRBV20-1 CSATSQRDDKNIQYF TGCAGTGCTACCTCCCAGCGGGATGACAAAAACATTCAGTACTTC
NA NA TRBJ2-7 TRBV7-2 CASSPCDSYEQYF TGTGCCAGCAGCCCGTGCGACTCCTACGAGCAGTACTTC
TRBD2 NA TRBJ2-2 TRBV4-2 CANSGGMDTGELFF TGTGCCAACAGCGGGGGAATGGACACCGGGGAGCTGTTTTTT
NA many TRBJ2-5 TRBV28 CASSNPPVRTQYF TGTGCCAGCAGTAACCCGCCAGTTCGGACCCAGTACTTC
TRBD1 many TRBJ2-7 TRBV7-2 CASSHPGQGAREQYF TGTGCCAGCAGCCACCCCGGACAGGGGGCGCGAGAGCAGTACTTC
TRBD1 medium-sized TRBJ2-1 TRBV7-2 CASSPWTGGNEQFF TGTGCCAGCAGCCCTTGGACAGGGGGGAATGAGCAGTTCTTC
TRBD1 medium-sized TRBJ2-7 TRBV5-1 CASRWGTAYEQYF TGCGCCAGCAGATGGGGGACAGCCTACGAGCAGTACTTC
NA NA TRBJ2-1 TRBV14 CASGRVGLSSYNEQFF TGTGCCAGCGGCCGAGTGGGCCTGAGCTCCTACAATGAGCAGTTCTTC
NA medium-sized TRBJ2-7 TRBV20-1 CSVARGSSSYEQYF TGCAGTGTGGCTCGCGGGTCTAGCTCCTACGAGCAGTACTTC
NA medium-sized TRBJ2-5 TRBV11-2 CASSLGSIRGRYF TGTGCCAGCAGCTTAGGGAGTATCCGGGGGAGGTACTTC
TRBD2 NA TRBJ2-7 TRBV2 CASSGEGYEQYF TGTGCCAGCAGTGGGGAGGGCTACGAGCAGTACTTC
NA many TRBJ2-7 TRBV2 CASSGTESSYEQYF TGTGCCAGCAGTGGGACGGAGAGCTCCTACGAGCAGTACTTC
NA medium-sized TRBJ2-7 TRBV29-1 CSVLNETYEQYF TGCAGCGTTTTGAATGAAACCTACGAGCAGTACTTC
TRBD1 medium-sized TRBJ1-2 TRBV20-1 CSARTWDSGYTF TGCAGTGCTAGGACATGGGACAGTGGCTACACCTTC